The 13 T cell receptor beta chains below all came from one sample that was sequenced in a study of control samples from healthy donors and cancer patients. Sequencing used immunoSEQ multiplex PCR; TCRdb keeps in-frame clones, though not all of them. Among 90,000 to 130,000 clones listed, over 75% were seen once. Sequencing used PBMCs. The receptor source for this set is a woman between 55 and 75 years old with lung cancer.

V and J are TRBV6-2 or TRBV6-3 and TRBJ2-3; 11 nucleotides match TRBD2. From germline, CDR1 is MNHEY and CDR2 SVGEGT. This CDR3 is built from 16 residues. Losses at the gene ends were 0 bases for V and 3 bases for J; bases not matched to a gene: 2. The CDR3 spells CASSYSRLAGTDTQYF. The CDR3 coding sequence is TGTGCCAGCAGTTACTCGAGACTAGCGGGGACAGATACGCAGTATTTT.

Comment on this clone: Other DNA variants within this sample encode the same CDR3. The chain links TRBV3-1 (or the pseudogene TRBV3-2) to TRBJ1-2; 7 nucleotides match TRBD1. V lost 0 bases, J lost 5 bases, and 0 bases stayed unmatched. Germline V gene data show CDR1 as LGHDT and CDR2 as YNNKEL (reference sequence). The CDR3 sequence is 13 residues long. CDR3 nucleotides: TGTGCCAGCAGCCAAGAGACAGGGTATGGCTACACCTTC. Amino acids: CASSQETGYGYTF.

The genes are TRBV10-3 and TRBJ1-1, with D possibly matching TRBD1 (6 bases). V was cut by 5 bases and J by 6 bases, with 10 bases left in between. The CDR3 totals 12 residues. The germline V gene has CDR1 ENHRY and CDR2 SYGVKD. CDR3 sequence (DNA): TGTGCCATCAGTACAGGGCGGCCTGAAGCTTTCTTT. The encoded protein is CAISTGRPEAFF.

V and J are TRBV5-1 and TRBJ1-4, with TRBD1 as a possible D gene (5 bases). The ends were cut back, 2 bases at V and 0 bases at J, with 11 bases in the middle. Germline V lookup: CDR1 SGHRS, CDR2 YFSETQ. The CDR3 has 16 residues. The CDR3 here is CASSFETGATNEKLFF. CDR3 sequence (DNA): TGCGCCAGCAGCTTCGAAACAGGTGCAACTAATGAAAAACTGTTTTTT.

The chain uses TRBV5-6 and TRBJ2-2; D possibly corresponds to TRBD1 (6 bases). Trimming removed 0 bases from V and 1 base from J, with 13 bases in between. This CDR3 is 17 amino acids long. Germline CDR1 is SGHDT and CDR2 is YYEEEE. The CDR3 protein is CASSLGTAPGNTGELFF. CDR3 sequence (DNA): TGTGCCAGCAGCTTGGGGACAGCCCCAGGGAACACCGGGGAGCTGTTTTTT.

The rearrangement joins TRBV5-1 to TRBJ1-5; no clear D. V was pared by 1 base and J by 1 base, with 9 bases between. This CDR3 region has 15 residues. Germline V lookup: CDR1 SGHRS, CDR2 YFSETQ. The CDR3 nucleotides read TGCGCCAGCAGCTTGACTGGGTCAAGCAATCAGCCCCAGCATTTT. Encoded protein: CASSLTGSSNQPQHF. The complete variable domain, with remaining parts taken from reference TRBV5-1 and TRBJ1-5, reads KAGVTQTPRYLIKTRGQQVTLSCSPISGHRSVSWYQQTPGQGLQFLFEYFSETQRNKGNFPGRFSGRQFSNSRSEMNVSTLELGDSALYLCASSLTGSSNQPQHFGDGTRLSIL.

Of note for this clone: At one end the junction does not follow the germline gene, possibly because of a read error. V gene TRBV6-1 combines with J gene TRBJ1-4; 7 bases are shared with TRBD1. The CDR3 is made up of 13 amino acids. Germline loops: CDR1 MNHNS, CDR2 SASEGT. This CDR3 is CVSSEGRGGKLFF. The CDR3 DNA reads TGTGTCAGCAGTGAGGGCAGGGGGGGAAAACTGTTTTTT.

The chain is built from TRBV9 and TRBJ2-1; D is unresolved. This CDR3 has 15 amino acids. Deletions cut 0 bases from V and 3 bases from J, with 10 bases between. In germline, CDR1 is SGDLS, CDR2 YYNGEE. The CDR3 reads CASSVGRADYNEQFF. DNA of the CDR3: TGTGCCAGCAGCGTAGGTAGGGCGGACTACAATGAGCAGTTCTTC.

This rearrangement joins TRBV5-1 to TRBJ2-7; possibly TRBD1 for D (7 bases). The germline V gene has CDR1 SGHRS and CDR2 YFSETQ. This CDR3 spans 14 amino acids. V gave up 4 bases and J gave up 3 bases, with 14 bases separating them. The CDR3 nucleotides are TGCGCCAGCAGCCTACGGGGGACAGACTACGAGCAGTACTTC. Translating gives CASSLRGTDYEQYF.

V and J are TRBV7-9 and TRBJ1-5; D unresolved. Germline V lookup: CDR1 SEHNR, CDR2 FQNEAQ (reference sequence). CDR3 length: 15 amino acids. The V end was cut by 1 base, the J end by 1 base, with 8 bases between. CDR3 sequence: CASSLGGGSNQPQHF. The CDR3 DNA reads TGTGCCAGCAGCTTAGGGGGTGGAAGCAATCAGCCCCAGCATTTT. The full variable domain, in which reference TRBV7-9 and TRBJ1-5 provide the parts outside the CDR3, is DTGVSQNPRHKITKRGQNVTFRCDPISEHNRLYWYRQTLGQGPEFLTYFQNEAQLEKSRLLSDRFSAERPKGSFSTLEIQRTEQGDSAMYLCASSLGGGSNQPQHFGDGTRLSIL.

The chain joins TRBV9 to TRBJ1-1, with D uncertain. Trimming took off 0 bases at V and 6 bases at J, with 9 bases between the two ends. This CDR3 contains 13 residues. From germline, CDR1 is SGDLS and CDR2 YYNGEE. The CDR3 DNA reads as TGTGCCAGCAGCGTAGAGGTGGAGGCTGAAGCTTTCTTT. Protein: CASSVEVEAEAFF.

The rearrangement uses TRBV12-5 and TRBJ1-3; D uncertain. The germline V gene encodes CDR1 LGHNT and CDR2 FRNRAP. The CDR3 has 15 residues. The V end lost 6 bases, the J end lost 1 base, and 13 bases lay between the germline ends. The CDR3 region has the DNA TGTGCTAGTGGCTATTGGCGGGATTCTGGAAACACCATATATTTT. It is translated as CASGYWRDSGNTIYF.

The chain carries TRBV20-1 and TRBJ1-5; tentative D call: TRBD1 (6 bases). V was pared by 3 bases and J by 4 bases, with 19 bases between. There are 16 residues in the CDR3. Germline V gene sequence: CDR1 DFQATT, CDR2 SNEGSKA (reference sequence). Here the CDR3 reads CSASGSDRSRNQPQHF. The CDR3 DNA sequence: TGCAGTGCTAGTGGTTCGGACAGAAGTCGGAATCAGCCCCAGCATTTT.